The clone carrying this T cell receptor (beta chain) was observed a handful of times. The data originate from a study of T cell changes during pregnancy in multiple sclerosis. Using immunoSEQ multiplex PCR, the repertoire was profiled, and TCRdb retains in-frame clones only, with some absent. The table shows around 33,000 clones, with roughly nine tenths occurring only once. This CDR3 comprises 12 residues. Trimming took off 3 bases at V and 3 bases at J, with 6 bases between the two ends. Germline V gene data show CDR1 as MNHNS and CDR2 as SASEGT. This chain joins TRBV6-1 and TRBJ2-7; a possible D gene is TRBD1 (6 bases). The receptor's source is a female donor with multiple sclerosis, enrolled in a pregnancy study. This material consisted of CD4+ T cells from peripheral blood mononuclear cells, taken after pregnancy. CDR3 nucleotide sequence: TGTGCCAGCAGTGACAGGGGCTACGAGCAGTACTTC. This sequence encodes CASSDRGYEQYF.